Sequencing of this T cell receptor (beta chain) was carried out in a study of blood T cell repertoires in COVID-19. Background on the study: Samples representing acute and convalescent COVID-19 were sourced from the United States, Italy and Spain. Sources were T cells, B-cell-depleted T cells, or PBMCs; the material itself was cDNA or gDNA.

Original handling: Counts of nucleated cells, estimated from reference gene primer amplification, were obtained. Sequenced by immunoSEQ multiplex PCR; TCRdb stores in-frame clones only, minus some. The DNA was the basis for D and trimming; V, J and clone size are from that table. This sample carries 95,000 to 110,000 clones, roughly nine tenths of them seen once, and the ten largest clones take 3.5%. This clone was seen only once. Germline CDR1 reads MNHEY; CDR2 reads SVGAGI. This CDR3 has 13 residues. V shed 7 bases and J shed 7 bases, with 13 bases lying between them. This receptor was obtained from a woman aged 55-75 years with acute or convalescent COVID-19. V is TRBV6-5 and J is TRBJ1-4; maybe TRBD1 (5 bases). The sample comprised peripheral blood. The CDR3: CASKGRASEKLFF. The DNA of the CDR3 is TGTGCCAGCAAGGGGAGGGCTTCTGAAAAACTGTTTTTT.